This T cell receptor (beta chain) was identified during a study of lymphopenia after photon versus proton radiotherapy (dated by TCRdb to between 2018 and 2021). Describing the broader study: The study compared the immunological effects of photon versus proton radiation therapy in patients with gastrointestinal tumors who developed high-grade lymphopenia. A cohort of some 20 patients with gastrointestinal tumors who received either photon or proton therapy and subsequently developed lymphopenia was included. The goal of the study was to describe how the two radiation modalities differ in their effects on the immune system. What the work shows at the level of the full study, not this receptor alone: The survival association was examined only in patients who died, and the authors described better survival with proton therapy as a possibility, not as a demonstrated result. Among patients across the cohort who died, overall survival time showed an inverse correlation with a larger post-nadir drop in TCR diversity. After the lymphocyte count nadir, photon-treated repertoires showed oligoclonal expansion, especially of CD8+ Temra cells, which drove the drop in diversity. Proton-treated patients stayed relatively stable during treatment, while photon-treated patients lost naive T cells and TCR diversity and gained effector/memory populations.

Receptor libraries were prepared by the immunoSEQ multiplex PCR assay. Alongside multiparametric flow cytometry, deep sequencing of rearranged TCR beta loci was used to profile the T cell repertoires. Here the immuneACCESS table is served through TCRdb, limited to in-frame sequences with V and J called. Missing clones are a known gap in these copies; in checked studies unresolved V genes cover under half, and the rest lacks a known reason. This sample lists tens of thousands of clones; around 89% were detected once. Of the sample, over 8.5% is held by the ten largest clones. As encoded in the germline V gene (reference sequence), CDR1 is LNHNV while CDR2 is YYDKDF. The CDR3 contains 17 residues, cysteine and phenylalanine counted. Of all the DNA, just the CDR3 is kept, 51 bases in frame from base 1. V and J are trimmed by 0 bases and 1 base, and the gene matches miss 5 bases of the junction. Worth noting for this clone: No cognate antigen has been identified for it. No much larger clone is present one base from it, and per-base qualities are unavailable.

Rearrangement joined TRBV15 to TRBJ1-4; 7 bases in the junction line up with TRBD1. The source is an elderly man with esophageal cancer. Sequencing was performed on peripheral blood, taken from a patient treated with proton-based radiotherapy. The DNA sequence follows: TGTGCCACCAGCAGAGATTCAGGGGGGGAAACTAATGAAAAACTGTTTTTT. Its protein reads: CATSRDSGGETNEKLFF.